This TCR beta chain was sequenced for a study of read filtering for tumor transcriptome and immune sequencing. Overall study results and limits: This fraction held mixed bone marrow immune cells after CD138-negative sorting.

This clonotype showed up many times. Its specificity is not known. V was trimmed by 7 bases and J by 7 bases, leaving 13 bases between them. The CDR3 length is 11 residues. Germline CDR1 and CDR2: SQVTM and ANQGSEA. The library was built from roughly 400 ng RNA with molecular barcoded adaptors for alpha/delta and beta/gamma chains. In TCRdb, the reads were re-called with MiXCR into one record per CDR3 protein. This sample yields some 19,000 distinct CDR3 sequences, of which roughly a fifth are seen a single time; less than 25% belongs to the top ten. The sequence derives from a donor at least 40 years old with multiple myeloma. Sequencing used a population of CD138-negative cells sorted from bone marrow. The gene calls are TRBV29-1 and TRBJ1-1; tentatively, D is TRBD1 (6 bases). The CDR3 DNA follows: TGCAGCGCGTCATTAGGGGGTGAAGCTTTCTTT. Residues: CSASLGGEAFF.